These 25 T cell receptor beta chains share one sample of origin, sequenced in a study of T-cell memory formation after mild COVID-19. TCRdb re-analysed the 5' RACE reads in MiXCR, keeping a single row per CDR3 protein. The sample shows 150,000 to 200,000 distinct CDR3 sequences, 9.5% to 13% of them seen only once. Sequenced sample: PBMCs or a T cell subset sorted from them (not recorded which). These receptors were obtained from a man between 18 and 29 years old who had mild COVID-19 (a few samples of this study predate the infection). Cell type and time point are not known.

The V gene is TRBV29-1, the J gene TRBJ2-1; 11 bases fit TRBD2. CDR3 length: 14 amino acids. V dropped 7 bases and J dropped 4; count of bases not matched to a gene: 6. Germline assignment: CDR1 SQVTM and CDR2 ANQGSEA. CDR3: CSGRLAGGYNEQFF. DNA for the CDR3: TGCAGCGGGAGGCTAGCGGGGGGATACAATGAGCAGTTCTTC.

The chain combines TRBV27 with TRBJ2-7; D remains ambiguous. Germline loops: CDR1 MNHEY, CDR2 SMNVEV (reference sequence). CDR3 size: 14 residues. Trimming shortened V by 6 bases and J by 2 bases, and 14 bases separated the two germline ends. As DNA, the CDR3 is TGTGCCAGCAGCCCTACCGAGGCGACCTACGAGCAGTACGTC. As protein: CASSPTEATYEQYV.

The V and J genes are TRBV11-2 and TRBJ2-7; D gene ambiguous. Germline V lookup: CDR1 SGHAT, CDR2 FQNNGV. The CDR3 totals 13 residues. Trimming took 1 base from V and 2 from J, leaving 6 bases between them. The CDR3 reads CASSLARTYEQYF. The CDR3 DNA reads TGTGCCAGCAGCTTAGCCAGGACCTACGAGCAGTACTTC.

The chain uses TRBV7-9 and TRBJ1-2; D unclear. CDR1 is SEHNR, CDR2 FQNEAQ, per germline (reference sequence). Between the trimmed V and J ends, which lost 5 bases and 8 bases, there was a span of 15 bases. The CDR3 has 13 amino acids. The CDR3 sequence is CASSPGGGPGYTF. Here the CDR3 DNA reads TGTGCCAGCAGCCCCGGCGGTGGGCCCGGCTACACCTTC. Using reference TRBV7-9 and TRBJ1-2 for the parts outside the CDR3, the full variable domain is DTGVSQNPRHKITKRGQNVTFRCDPISEHNRLYWYRQTLGQGPEFLTYFQNEAQLEKSRLLSDRFSAERPKGSFSTLEIQRTEQGDSAMYLCASSPGGGPGYTFGSGTRLTVV.

This clonotype appeared many times. The J gene is TRBJ1-5, the V gene TRBV10-3, with D perhaps matching TRBD1 (5 bases). Germline V lookup: CDR1 ENHRY, CDR2 SYGVKD. The CDR3 covers 16 residues. V gave up 2 bases and J gave up 0 bases, with 11 bases separating them. The CDR3, as DNA: TGTGCCATCAGTGAGGGGACGGATTATAGCAATCAGCCCCAGCATTTT. Amino acids: CAISEGTDYSNQPQHF.

At least ten counts were recorded for this clonotype. The chain employs TRBV6-5 and TRBJ1-2, with 9 bases aligning to TRBD1. This CDR3 is built from 15 residues. With V trimmed by 0 bases and J by 8 bases, 7 bases remained unmatched. Germline CDR1 MNHEY, CDR2 SVGAGI. CDR3 in amino acids: CASSYSRTGVKGYTF. The CDR3 coding sequence is TGTGCCAGCAGTTACTCCCGGACAGGGGTTAAAGGCTACACCTTC.

The chain couples TRBV19 to TRBJ1-5, with D perhaps TRBD1 (5 bases). V was shortened by 4 bases and J by 7 bases, with 11 bases between the two germline ends. This CDR3 has 13 residues. The germline CDR1 and CDR2 sequences are LNHDA and SQIVND (reference sequence). CDR3 bases: TGTGCCAGTAGTAAGGACATACGCCAGCCCCAGCATTTT. It yields the protein CASSKDIRQPQHF.

The genes are TRBV29-1 and TRBJ1-2; D unresolved. This CDR3 contains 13 residues. The germline gives CDR1 SQVTM, CDR2 ANQGSEA. Trimming removed 4 bases from V and 8 bases from J, with 17 bases in between. The DNA of the CDR3 is TGCAGCGTTGTCAAAGGAGGGAGAGTCGGCTACACCTTC. This codes for CSVVKGGRVGYTF.

This rearrangement joins TRBV6-6 to TRBJ1-1; 12 bases agree with TRBD1. Germline CDR1 reads MNHNY; CDR2 reads SVGAGI (reference sequence). The trim removed 6 bases at V and 12 bases at J, leaving 11 bases unmatched. CDR3 size: 14 residues. CDR3 bases: TGTGCCAGCAGCCAACGTACGGGACAGGGGGCGACTTTCTTT. This codes for CASSQRTGQGATFF.

This clonotype has just a few counts. The V gene is TRBV7-6, the J gene TRBJ2-2, with 10 bases fitting TRBD1. Germline loops: CDR1 SGHVS, CDR2 FNYEAQ. This CDR3 is 16 amino acids long. J was trimmed by 6 bases and V by 2 bases; bases with no gene match: 6. The CDR3 loop is CASSLRQGASAGELFF. As DNA, the CDR3 is TGTGCCAGCAGCTTAAGACAGGGGGCAAGTGCCGGGGAGCTGTTTTTT. The variable domain in full, with the rest retrieved from reference TRBV7-6 and TRBJ2-2, is GAGVSQSPRYKVTKRGQDVALRCDPISGHVSLYWYRQALGQGPEFLTYFNYEAQQDKSGLPNDRFSAERPEGSISTLTIQRTEQRDSAMYRCASSLRQGASAGELFFGEGSRLTVL.

This clonotype was picked up many times. V and J are TRBV6-6 and TRBJ1-4, with a tentative D call TRBD1 (6 bases). The CDR3 is 14 amino acids. Trimming pared 5 bases from V and 4 bases from J, leaving 11 bases between. Germline V gene lookup returns CDR1 MNHNY and CDR2 SVGAGI (reference sequence). The CDR3 is CASSAQGFNEKLFF. As DNA, the CDR3 is TGTGCCAGCAGTGCGCAGGGGTTTAATGAAAAACTGTTTTTT.

This clonotype showed up just a few times. V gene TRBV18 combines with J gene TRBJ1-1; 7 bases line up with TRBD1. Germline V gene data show CDR1 as KGHSH and CDR2 as LQKENI. V shed 8 bases, J shed 7 bases, and the junction held 16 bases outside the gene matches. The CDR3 is made up of 15 amino acids. CDR3 sequence: CASTTLGAGGNEAFF. Written as DNA, the CDR3 is TGTGCCAGCACCACGCTGGGGGCAGGGGGTAATGAAGCTTTCTTT.

This clonotype was seen a handful of times. This chain joins TRBV7-8 and TRBJ2-3, with 9 bases lining up with TRBD2. This CDR3 contains 15 residues. J was trimmed by 3 bases and V by 2 bases; bases with no gene match: 3. CDR1 is SGHVS and CDR2 is FQNEAQ in the germline V gene. This chain's CDR3 is CASSLRRGGTDTQYF. In nucleotides, the CDR3 is TGTGCCAGCAGCTTAAGGCGGGGGGGAACAGATACGCAGTATTTT.

The V and J genes are TRBV2 and TRBJ1-1, with D possibly being TRBD1 (6 bases). The CDR3 is 12 amino acids. CDR1 SNHLY and CDR2 FYNNEI come from the germline V gene. V was pared by 3 bases and J by 8 bases, with 10 bases between. The CDR3 DNA reads as TGTGCCAGCAGTGAGGGGGCGGGGGAAGCTTTCTTT. It specifies CASSEGAGEAFF.

The chain carries TRBV20-1 and TRBJ1-6; 7 nucleotides match TRBD1. V lost 0 bases, J lost 7 bases, and 12 bases stayed unmatched. Germline CDR1 DFQATT, CDR2 SNEGSKA (reference sequence). The CDR3 contains 17 residues. CDR3 protein: CSARDLSTTTGNSPLHF. CDR3 DNA: TGCAGTGCTAGAGACCTCTCTACAACGACAGGGAATTCACCCCTCCACTTT.

This clonotype occurred a few times. This chain connects TRBV3-1 to TRBJ1-4; 9 bases match TRBD1. This CDR3 has 18 residues. Germline V gene lookup returns CDR1 LGHDT and CDR2 YNNKEL (reference sequence). V dropped 0 bases and J dropped 2; count of bases not matched to a gene: 7. The CDR3 reads CASSQDVGTGPTNEKLFF. The CDR3 DNA reads TGTGCCAGCAGCCAAGATGTTGGGACAGGGCCGACTAATGAAAAACTGTTTTTT.

The chain carries TRBV7-2 and TRBJ2-3; 11 nucleotides match TRBD1. CDR3 size: 17 residues. Trimming took 1 base from V and 5 from J; bases not matched to a gene: 8. From germline, CDR1 is SGHTA and CDR2 FQGNSA. The CDR3 here is CASSLVMAGTGGDTQYF. CDR3 coding DNA: TGTGCCAGCAGCTTAGTGATGGCCGGGACAGGGGGAGATACGCAGTATTTT.

In its sample, this clonotype was seen many times. The rearrangement links TRBV18 to TRBJ1-2; D is undetermined. This CDR3 has 12 residues. CDR1 and CDR2 from the germline V gene are KGHSH and LQKENI. Trimming removed 5 bases from V and 3 bases from J, with 7 bases in between. CDR3 coding DNA: TGTGCCAGCTCAGCTATGGACTATGGCTACACCTTC. Encoded protein: CASSAMDYGYTF.

This clonotype was observed a few times. The chain carries TRBV7-2 and TRBJ1-4; no definite D call. Germline CDR1 reads SGHTA; CDR2 reads FQGNSA. Trimming pared 4 bases from V and 8 bases from J, leaving 11 bases between. The CDR3 is made up of 13 amino acids. The DNA for the CDR3 is TGTGCCAGCAGCTCATTGGAGGCGGAAAAACTGTTTTTT. It encodes CASSSLEAEKLFF.

CDR3: CASSEGRGGNEQFF. The CDR3 coding sequence is TGTGCCAGCAGTGAAGGGCGGGGGGGCAATGAGCAGTTCTTC. The chain is built from TRBV2 and TRBJ2-1; 9 positions match TRBD2. The CDR3 is 14 residues long. Germline V gene lookup returns CDR1 SNHLY and CDR2 FYNNEI. V shed 1 base, J shed 6 bases, and the junction held 1 base outside the gene matches.

This clonotype was seen many times. The V call is TRBV5-6, the J call TRBJ2-2; D gene ambiguous. In germline, CDR1 is SGHDT, CDR2 YYEEEE. Trimming removed 0 bases from V and 2 bases from J, with 11 bases in between. This CDR3 spans 16 amino acids. DNA of the CDR3: TGTGCCAGCAGCTTGGGTCCCCCCAGCAACACCGGGGAGCTGTTTTTT. Protein product: CASSLGPPSNTGELFF.

The CDR3 sequence is CASSPGTGLGAYQETQYF. CDR3 in DNA: TGTGCCAGCAGCCCCGGGACAGGCCTTGGGGCGTACCAAGAGACCCAGTACTTC. The J gene is TRBJ2-5, the V gene TRBV5-5; 8 bases map to TRBD1. The length of the CDR3 is 18 residues. CDR1 is SGHKS, CDR2 YYEKEE, per germline (reference sequence). The V segment lost 4 bases and the J segment 0 bases; nucleotides outside the gene matches: 14.

This chain joins TRBV12-3 or TRBV12-4 and TRBJ2-1; 8 nucleotides match TRBD1. This CDR3 has 15 amino acids. The junction had 8 bases not matched to a gene; V was cut back by 8 bases and J by 2 bases. The CDR3 region has the DNA TGTGCCAGCCTTCCGGGGACAGGCCCCTACAATGAGCAGTTCTTC. Protein product: CASLPGTGPYNEQFF.

The chain joins TRBV6-2 or TRBV6-3 to TRBJ2-1; D remains unclear. V was clipped by 6 bases and J by 5 bases, with 11 bases between them. The CDR3 covers 13 residues. CDR1 and CDR2 from the germline V gene are MNHEY and SVGEGT. The CDR3 reads CASRPVPHNEQFF. CDR3 sequence (DNA): TGTGCCAGCAGGCCGGTCCCTCACAATGAGCAGTTCTTC.

This clonotype came up a few times. This chain connects TRBV2 to TRBJ1-2; 9 bases are a match to TRBD1. The CDR3 covers 14 residues. Germline CDR1 reads SNHLY; CDR2 reads FYNNEI. Trimming cost V 6 bases and J 4 bases; bases outside gene matches: 6. This chain's CDR3 is CASRPGQGAYGYTF. The DNA for the CDR3 is TGTGCCAGCAGGCCGGGACAGGGAGCCTATGGCTACACCTTC.